This T cell receptor (beta chain) comes out of a study of OX40 agonist ivuxolimab in advanced cancers. Study-level information: Patients were treated with intravenous ivuxolimab, dosed at 0.01 to 10 mg/kg and infused every 2 weeks. Cohort: 75% to 90% men, mean age approximately 66, aged roughly 23 to 79. The study, taken as a whole, reports: There was clonal expansion of CD4+ and CD8+ blood T cells by week 6 at 0.1 to 3.0 mg/kg.

Turning to this clone: Antigen specificity is unknown.

Germline V gene data show CDR1 as MGHRA and CDR2 as YSYEKL. The CDR3 length is 16 residues. V was trimmed by 4 bases and J by 2 bases, leaving 17 bases between them. Using immunoSEQ multiplex PCR, the repertoire was profiled, and TCRdb retains in-frame clones only, with some absent. Here the sample spans 35,000 to 45,000 clones, more than 80% being singletons. This chain links TRBV4-1 with TRBJ2-5; D gene ambiguous. The sequenced sample was CD4+ or CD8+ T cells sorted from blood, obtained in a trial of the OX40 agonist ivuxolimab. The clonotype comes from an adult with an advanced solid tumor such as melanoma, head and neck, liver or kidney cancer. The chain's CDR3 is CASSLLLGAEQETQYF. CDR3 nucleotides: TGCGCCAGCAGCCTTCTCCTGGGCGCCGAACAAGAGACCCAGTACTTC.